At least ten counts were recorded for the clone carrying this T cell receptor (beta chain). The antigen remains unidentified. The sample comes from a study of regulatory T cells in long-lasting Graves disease. Study summary: Under 3 months of antithyroid drugs had been taken by newly diagnosed Graves' patients. General observations from the study: Favored gene segments in persistent disease were TRBV28, TRBJ1-2 and TRBJ2-5.

The time point was: newly diagnosed GD, antithyroid drugs for less than 3 months. The TCR library was made from RNA that had been extracted from PBMCs in TRIzol. Relying on iRepertoire HTBI primers and Arm-PCR of CDR3 regions, the team built TCR beta libraries. Original handling: Identification across samples found 62 TRBV and around 15 TRBJ segments. Via MiXCR, TCRdb re-called the multiplex PCR reads, giving one row per CDR3 protein. TCRdb's processing, not the authors', yielded these V and J calls. The repertoire has 550,000 to 600,000 distinct CDR3 sequences, around 15% of them found once; the top ten carry around 12%. V dropped 6 bases and J dropped 5; count of bases not matched to a gene: 11. The V gene's germline CDR1 is MNHEY and CDR2 SVGEGT. The length of the CDR3 is 17 residues. The sample was also linked to a second study, of T cells in Graves' hyperthyroidism and ophthalmopathy.

This receptor was identified in a man aged 18 to 35 with Graves disease. The chain links TRBV6-2 or TRBV6-3 to TRBJ2-5, with TRBD2 matching over 14 bases. This specimen consisted of peripheral blood mononuclear cells (PBMCs), obtained at new diagnosis, from a patient treated with antithyroid drugs. The CDR3 bases are TGTGCCAGCAGCGGGGAGGGACTAGCGGGAGTAGCGGAGACCCAGTACTTC. As protein: CASSGEGLAGVAETQYF.